This is a list of T cell receptor beta chains from one sample in a study of blood T cell repertoires in COVID-19. Only in-frame clones appear in the TCRdb table, and some are missing; sequencing was by immunoSEQ multiplex PCR. This table has fewer than 350,000 clones, approximately 87% appearing once. Sequencing was performed on peripheral blood. All receptors derive from a woman in her twenties or thirties with COVID-19, enrolled during active disease. CDR3s include the opening cysteine and the closing phenylalanine or tryptophan. The D gene is left open where the match is weak. For some rows the clone size is stated as once, few or many, or as a class when expanded; others skip it.

>-|TRBV5-4|TRBD1|TRBJ1-3
CASSLLHPGQGSGNTIYF
TGTGCCAGCAGCTTGCTCCATCCGGGACAGGGAAGCGGAAACACCATATATTTT
>-|TRBV2|-|TRBJ2-1
CASSEETREGNEQFF
TGTGCCAGCAGTGAAGAAACTAGAGAAGGCAATGAGCAGTTCTTC
>-|TRBV12-5|-|TRBJ2-4
CASGLVLRGSNIQYF
TGTGCTAGTGGTTTGGTACTCAGGGGAAGTAACATTCAGTACTTC
>once|TRBV20-1|TRBD1|TRBJ1-1
CSATGQVEAFF
TGCAGTGCCACCGGACAGGTTGAAGCTTTCTTT
>-|TRBV28|-|TRBJ1-1
CASSSRGGWYTEAFF
TGTGCCAGCAGTTCCCGGGGGGGCTGGTACACTGAAGCTTTCTTT
>-|TRBV4-1|TRBD1|TRBJ1-6
CASSQGSGGSSPLHF
TGCGCCAGCAGCCAAGGCTCAGGGGGAAGTTCACCCCTCCACTTT
>once|TRBV24-1|-|TRBJ2-5
CATSGGGRGGPPNQETQYF
TGTGCCACCAGTGGAGGGGGAAGGGGGGGCCCCCCCAACCAAGAGACCCAGTACTTC
>-|TRBV30|TRBD1|TRBJ2-4
CAWTTGTGDPKNIQYF
TGTGCCTGGACCACTGGGACAGGGGACCCCAAAAACATTCAGTACTTC
>-|TRBV5-1|-|TRBJ2-1
CASSSTGNPYNEQFF
TGCGCCAGCAGCTCCACCGGGAATCCCTACAATGAGCAGTTCTTC
>-|TRBV15|TRBD1|TRBJ1-2
CATSSPGTGNGYTF
TGTGCCACCAGCAGTCCTGGGACAGGGAATGGCTACACCTTC
>-|TRBV19|-|TRBJ1-1
CASSTGIRGKEAEAFF
TGTGCCAGTAGTACGGGGATAAGGGGGAAGGAGGCTGAAGCTTTCTTT
>-|TRBV6-5|-|TRBJ1-4
CASSYSTGAVNEKLFF
TGTGCCAGCAGTTACTCCACCGGCGCGGTCAATGAAAAACTGTTTTTT
>-|TRBV28|TRBD2|TRBJ2-3
CASSYGGAADTQYF
TGTGCCAGCAGTTACGGGGGGGCCGCAGATACGCAGTATTTT
>-|TRBV19|-|TRBJ2-7
CASNGDEQYF
TGTGCCAGCAACGGGGACGAGCAGTACTTC
>-|TRBV18|-|TRBJ2-3
CASSPPKTASTDTQYF
TGTGCCAGCTCACCACCTAAGACAGCTAGCACAGATACGCAGTATTTT
>-|TRBV29-1|TRBD1|TRBJ1-5
CSARDRGDNQPQHF
TGCAGCGCAAGAGACAGGGGGGACAATCAGCCCCAGCATTTT
>-|TRBV5-1|TRBD1|TRBJ2-1
CASSFTGGSYNEQFF
TGCGCCAGCAGCTTTACAGGGGGCTCCTACAATGAGCAGTTCTTC
>-|TRBV4-1|-|TRBJ2-5
CASSQGPVISPQETQYF
TGCGCCAGCAGCCAAGGGCCCGTAATTTCCCCCCAAGAGACCCAGTACTTC
>-|TRBV5-6|-|TRBJ2-7
CASSSTGLTYEQYF
TGTGCCAGCAGCTCGACGGGACTTACCTACGAGCAGTACTTC
>-|TRBV18|-|TRBJ2-3
CASDFRAGPDTQYF
TGTGCCAGCGACTTTCGGGCGGGGCCAGATACGCAGTATTTT
>-|TRBV19|-|TRBJ2-4
CASRSGAKNIQYF
TGTGCCAGCAGGAGCGGGGCCAAAAACATTCAGTACTTC
>-|TRBV12-5|-|TRBJ1-1
CASATSGDTEAFF
TGTGCTAGTGCCACGTCGGGGGACACTGAAGCTTTCTTT